The 18 T cell receptor beta chains below all came from one sample that was sequenced in a study of blood T cells in healthy people across ages. Primed by a sample-barcoded 5' primer and a J-beta primer mix, a second PCR proceeded for roughly 6 to 12 cycles. TCRdb called the 5' RACE reads again in MiXCR, with one record for every CDR3 protein. The table shows roughly 800,000 distinct CDR3 sequences, with under 30% occurring only once. These data also featured in a second study, about T cells of mothers and their children.

Sequenced: blood. The receptor source for this set is a boy between 10 and 17 years old in good health.

This clonotype has a handful of counts. The genes are TRBV28 and TRBJ2-7; D possibly corresponds to TRBD1 (5 bases). The V end lost 6 bases, the J end lost 3 bases, and 15 bases lay between the germline ends. This CDR3 is 14 amino acids long. Per the germline V gene, CDR1 is MDHEN and CDR2 is SYDVKM. Written as DNA, the CDR3 is TGTGCCAGCAGACTGCCCCAGGGAAACTACGAGCAGTACTTC. Protein product: CASRLPQGNYEQYF. Together with reference TRBV28 and TRBJ2-7, the CDR3 gives the full variable domain: DVKVTQSSRYLVKRTGEKVFLECVQDMDHENMFWYRQDPGLGLRLIYFSYDVKMKEKGDIPEGYSVSREKKERFSLILESASTNQTSMYLCASRLPQGNYEQYFGPGTRLTVT.

The chain uses TRBV10-3 and TRBJ2-7; 7 nucleotides align to TRBD2. CDR3 length: 17 residues. Losses at the gene ends were 0 bases for V and 5 bases for J; bases not matched to a gene: 13. Per the germline V gene, CDR1 is ENHRY and CDR2 is SYGVKD. DNA for the CDR3: TGTGCCATCAGTGAGTCAAATGGCGGGGGTAGGAGCAACGAGCAGTACTTC. Its translation is CAISESNGGGRSNEQYF.

The J gene is TRBJ2-5, the V gene TRBV7-8; maybe TRBD1 (6 bases). The J call could be wrong; TRBJ2-7 is a better fit for the DNA end. This CDR3 has 13 amino acids. Germline loops: CDR1 SGHVS, CDR2 FQNEAQ. The CDR3 reads CASNPQGAHEQYF. CDR3 nucleotide sequence: TGTGCCAGCAACCCACAGGGAGCCCACGAGCAGTACTTC.

This chain connects TRBV7-3 to TRBJ2-3; weak D call: TRBD2 (6 bases). The germline V and J ends were trimmed by 2 bases and 2 bases, with 11 bases remaining between them. Germline loops: CDR1 SGHTA, CDR2 FQGTGA. CDR3 size: 15 residues. CDR3 sequence (DNA): TGTGCCAGCAGCTTATCGGAGGGGAACACAGATACGCAGTATTTT. Protein product: CASSLSEGNTDTQYF.

The V and J genes are TRBV7-9 and TRBJ2-2, with D maybe TRBD1 (6 bases). The length of the CDR3 is 16 residues. Germline CDR1 SEHNR, CDR2 FQNEAQ (reference sequence). Trimming pared 1 base from V and 2 bases from J, leaving 11 bases between. CDR3 sequence: CASSLDTGHNTGELFF. The DNA for the CDR3 is TGTGCCAGCAGCTTAGATACGGGACACAACACCGGGGAGCTGTTTTTT.

V and J are TRBV20-1 and TRBJ2-6; D unclear. CDR3 size: 16 residues. The ends were cut back, 2 bases at V and 2 bases at J, with 13 bases in the middle. Germline values: CDR1 DFQATT, CDR2 SNEGSKA (reference sequence). CDR3 in DNA: TGCAGTGCTAGAAACGAAAGATCCCCTGGGGCCAACGTCCTGACTTTC. This encodes CSARNERSPGANVLTF.

CDR3: CASSLAGVYGYGYTF. The CDR3 DNA is TGTGCCAGCAGTTTAGCCGGGGTATATGGCTATGGCTACACCTTC. The chain recombines TRBV12-3 or TRBV12-4 with TRBJ1-2; D is ambiguous. The V and J ends lost 0 bases and 4 bases respectively, with 12 bases between them. CDR3 length: 15 amino acids.

This clonotype was counted at least ten times. The chain is built from TRBV5-1 and TRBJ2-1, with TRBD1 matching 8 bases. The length of the CDR3 is 16 residues. The junction had 13 bases not matched to a gene; V was cut back by 2 bases and J by 9 bases. The germline V gene encodes CDR1 SGHRS and CDR2 YFSETQ. The CDR3 DNA reads TGCGCCAGCAGCTTTAGACAGGGGATTCTGTCCTCTGAGCAGTTCTTC. Translated, it gives CASSFRQGILSSEQFF.

The CDR3: CASSGSFSSPLHF. The CDR3 DNA sequence: TGTGCCAGCAGTGGCAGTTTTAGTTCACCCCTCCACTTT. This sequence joins TRBV6-1 and TRBJ1-6; the D is unclear. The CDR3 consists of 13 residues. Germline V gives CDR1 MNHNS, CDR2 SASEGT. V was shortened by 4 bases and J by 9 bases, with 10 bases between the two germline ends.

The chain links TRBV14 to TRBJ2-6; unclear D gene. Trimming removed 4 bases from V and 2 bases from J, with 15 bases in between. The CDR3 is 17 residues long. CDR1 is SGHDN, CDR2 FVKESK, per germline. In DNA, the CDR3 is TGTGCCAGCAGCCGGGCCCTGGGGTATACTGGGGCCAACGTCCTGACTTTC. Protein sequence: CASSRALGYTGANVLTF.

The rearrangement uses TRBV2 and TRBJ1-2; D is ambiguous. The CDR3 runs to 17 residues. Trimming removed 3 bases at V and 5 bases at J, with 22 bases between. The germline gives CDR1 SNHLY, CDR2 FYNNEI. In DNA, the CDR3 is TGTGCCAGCAGTGACTTTCTCTGGACCGAACTGACTTATGGCTACACCTTC. It encodes CASSDFLWTELTYGYTF.

V and J are TRBV4-1 and TRBJ2-7, with D possibly matching TRBD2 (5 bases). Germline lookup yields CDR1 MGHRA and CDR2 YSYEKL. This CDR3 region has 16 residues. V dropped 0 bases and J dropped 4 bases, with 16 bases sitting between them. The CDR3 bases are TGCGCCAGCAGCCAAGACCTTAGCGACGGTGGTTACGAGCAGTACTTC. Its translation is CASSQDLSDGGYEQYF.

The sample holds a few counts of this clonotype. The chain joins TRBV27 to TRBJ2-5; tentatively, D is TRBD2 (7 bases). The V gene's germline CDR1 is MNHEY and CDR2 SMNVEV (reference sequence). CDR3 size: 18 residues. V was cut by 4 bases and J by 3 bases, with 24 bases left in between. The DNA for the CDR3 is TGTGCCAGCAGTTGGAAGGGACAAAGGCTAGGGGGGGAAGAGACCCAGTACTTC. This sequence encodes CASSWKGQRLGGEETQYF.

There are a few counts of this clonotype. The rearrangement joins TRBV5-1 to TRBJ1-2; D might be TRBD1 (5 bases). This CDR3 has 14 residues. V lost 5 bases and J 5 bases, leaving 16 bases between the germline ends. Per germline, CDR1 SGHRS and CDR2 YFSETQ. DNA for the CDR3: TGCGCCAGCAGTTCCGGGACGGTGGAGTATGGCTACACCTTC. It is translated as CASSSGTVEYGYTF.

This clonotype has a handful of counts. V is TRBV9 and J is TRBJ2-1; 9 positions agree with TRBD1. The germline V gene encodes CDR1 SGDLS and CDR2 YYNGEE. This CDR3 has 16 residues. V dropped 4 bases and J dropped 4; count of bases not matched to a gene: 9. The CDR3 loop reads CASSPSGTGIYNEQFF. CDR3 DNA sequence: TGTGCCAGCAGCCCCAGCGGGACAGGGATTTACAATGAGCAGTTCTTC.

The CDR3 loop is CASSLRKVGYTF. CDR3 bases: TGTGCCAGCAGCCTCCGCAAGGTTGGCTACACCTTC. The chain links TRBV12-3 or TRBV12-4 to TRBJ1-2, with unresolved D. The CDR3 has 12 residues. Trimming took off 6 bases at V and 7 bases at J, with 12 bases between the two ends.

This clonotype came up a few times. The chain is built from TRBV6-6 and TRBJ2-5; maybe TRBD2 (5 bases). The CDR3 sequence is 15 residues long. V lost 0 bases, J lost 1 base, and 9 bases lay in between. Germline V gives CDR1 MNHNY, CDR2 SVGAGI (reference sequence). CDR3 protein: CASSYSTTIQETQYF. The DNA for the CDR3 is TGTGCCAGCAGTTACTCGACGACTATCCAAGAGACCCAGTACTTC.

The chain couples TRBV12-3 or TRBV12-4 to TRBJ2-1; D is tentatively TRBD1 or TRBD2 (6 bases each). V lost 2 bases and J 6 bases, leaving 14 bases between the germline ends. CDR3 length: 15 residues. The CDR3 sequence is CASSLLGGSFNEQFF. CDR3 bases: TGTGCCAGCAGTTTATTGGGGGGCTCTTTCAATGAGCAGTTCTTC.